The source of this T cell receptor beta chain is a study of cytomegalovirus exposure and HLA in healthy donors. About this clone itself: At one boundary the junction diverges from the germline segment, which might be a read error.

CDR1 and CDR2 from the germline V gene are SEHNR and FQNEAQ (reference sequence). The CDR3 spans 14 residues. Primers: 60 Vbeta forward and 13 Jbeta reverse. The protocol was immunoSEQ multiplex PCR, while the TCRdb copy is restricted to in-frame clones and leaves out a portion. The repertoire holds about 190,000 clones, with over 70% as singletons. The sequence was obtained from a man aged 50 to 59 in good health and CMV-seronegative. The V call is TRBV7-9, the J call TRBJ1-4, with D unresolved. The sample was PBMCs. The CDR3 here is CSSSFPGQNEKLFF. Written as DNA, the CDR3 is TGTTCCAGCAGCTTCCCTGGCCAGAATGAAAAACTGTTTTTT. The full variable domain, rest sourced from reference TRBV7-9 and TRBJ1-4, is DTGVSQNPRHKITKRGQNVTFRCDPISEHNRLYWYRQTLGQGPEFLTYFQNEAQLEKSRLLSDRFSAERPKGSFSTLEIQRTEQGDSAMYLCSSSFPGQNEKLFFGSGTQLSVL.